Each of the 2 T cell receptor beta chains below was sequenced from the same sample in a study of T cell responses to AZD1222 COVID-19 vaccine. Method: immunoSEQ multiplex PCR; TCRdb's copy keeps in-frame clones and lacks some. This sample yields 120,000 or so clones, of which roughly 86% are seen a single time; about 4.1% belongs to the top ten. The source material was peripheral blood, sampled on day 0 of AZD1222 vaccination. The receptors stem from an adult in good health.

The CDR3 region has the DNA TGTGCCAGCAGGACGACAGGGAAGAATGAGCAGTTCTTC. It translates to CASRTTGKNEQFF. The chain joins TRBV5-5 to TRBJ2-1; 7 positions match TRBD1. Germline CDR1 and CDR2: SGHKS and YYEKEE (reference sequence). The CDR3 contains 13 residues. The ends lost 5 bases at V and 7 bases at J; junction bases unmatched: 6.

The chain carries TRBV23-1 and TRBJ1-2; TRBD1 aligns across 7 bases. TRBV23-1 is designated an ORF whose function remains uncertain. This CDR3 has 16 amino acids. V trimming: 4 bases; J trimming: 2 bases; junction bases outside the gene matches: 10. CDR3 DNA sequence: TGCGCCAGCAGTCCCCCAAGGACAGGCGGGAACTATGGCTACACCTTC. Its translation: CASSPPRTGGNYGYTF.